This T cell receptor (beta chain) was recorded in a study of blood T cell repertoires in COVID-19. Study details: Sites in the United States, Italy and Spain provided acute and convalescent COVID-19 samples. The cDNA or gDNA used as material had been derived from T cells, B-cell-depleted T cells, or PBMCs.

This CDR3 contains 17 residues. The trim removed 0 bases at V and 2 bases at J, leaving 6 bases unmatched. Germline-derived CDR1 and CDR2 are SGHTS and YDEGEE. Original analysis: Reference gene primer amplification gave nucleated cell count estimates. Sequenced by immunoSEQ multiplex PCR; TCRdb stores in-frame clones only, minus some. V, J and clone size reflect that table, while D and trimming were determined from the DNA. The sample has tens of thousands of clones; about 82% are singletons. The receptor's source is a man between 70 and 80 years old with acute or convalescent COVID-19. The rearrangement uses TRBV5-8 and TRBJ2-3; 10 bases fit TRBD2. The source material was peripheral blood. CDR3 protein: CASSLALAGAYTDTQYF. In DNA form, the CDR3 reads TGTGCCAGCAGCTTGGCGCTAGCGGGGGCCTACACAGATACGCAGTATTTT.